These 13 T cell receptor beta chains were sequenced from one sample in a study of T cell changes during pregnancy in multiple sclerosis. Only in-frame clones appear in the TCRdb table, and some are missing; sequencing was by immunoSEQ multiplex PCR. Of about 84,000 clones in the sample, less than 95% were seen once. The sequencing used peripheral blood, collected in the third trimester of pregnancy. These receptors were taken from a female donor with multiple sclerosis, enrolled in a pregnancy study.

This chain connects TRBV6-5 to TRBJ1-1, with D perhaps TRBD1 (6 bases). Trimming removed 2 bases at V and 4 bases at J, with 17 bases between. This CDR3 is 16 amino acids long. Looked up from germline, CDR1 is MNHEY and CDR2 is SVGAGI. The CDR3 nucleotides read TGTGCCAGCAGTTACACCTCGGCAGGGGCCGGCACTGAAGCTTTCTTT. Translated, it gives CASSYTSAGAGTEAFF.

The chain carries TRBV7-8 and TRBJ1-5, with 8 bases matching TRBD1. The germline V gene encodes CDR1 SGHVS and CDR2 FQNEAQ. The CDR3 length is 17 residues. With 1 base clipped from V and 5 bases from J, the junction kept 10 bases outside the gene matches. CDR3 DNA: TGTGCCAGCAGCTTAGAGCCGCAGGGGGCGACCCATCAGCCCCAGCATTTT. Its protein is CASSLEPQGATHQPQHF. Together with reference TRBV7-8 and TRBJ1-5, the CDR3 gives the full variable domain: GAGVSQSPRYKVAKRGQDVALRCDPISGHVSLFWYQQALGQGPEFLTYFQNEAQLDKSGLPSDRFFAERPEGSVSTLKIQRTQQEDSAVYLCASSLEPQGATHQPQHFGDGTRLSIL.

This chain connects TRBV7-3 to TRBJ2-1; 9 bases agree with TRBD2. The CDR3 length is 14 residues. Germline V gives CDR1 SGHTA, CDR2 FQGTGA. Germline trimming cut 4 bases from V and 7 bases from J; bases unmatched to any gene: 5. CDR3 sequence (DNA): TGTGCCAGCAGCTGGGGACTAGCAGTGAATGAGCAGTTCTTC. It encodes CASSWGLAVNEQFF.

The V call is TRBV10-3, the J call TRBJ2-3; 10 nucleotides line up with TRBD1. V shed 8 bases, J shed 4 bases, and the junction held 3 bases outside the gene matches. Germline lookup yields CDR1 ENHRY and CDR2 SYGVKD. The CDR3 spans 13 residues. CDR3 region: CAIRDRGSDTQYF. The CDR3 DNA is TGTGCCATCCGGGACAGGGGATCAGATACGCAGTATTTT.

The gene calls are TRBV23-1 and TRBJ2-5; D is possibly TRBD2 (6 bases). TRBV23-1 is an ORF, with its function uncertain. The V gene lost 1 base and the J gene lost 5 bases, with 14 bases spanning the gap. CDR3 length: 15 amino acids. The CDR3 bases are TGCGCCAGCAGTCAATTAGACTGGGACTCGGAGACCCAGTACTTC. It codes for CASSQLDWDSETQYF.

The chain employs TRBV9 and TRBJ2-7; 7 nucleotides line up with TRBD1. With V trimmed by 0 bases and J by 4 bases, 7 bases remained unmatched. CDR3 length: 15 amino acids. Germline values: CDR1 SGDLS, CDR2 YYNGEE. DNA of the CDR3: TGTGCCAGCAGCGTAGCAGGGACAGTTATGTACGAGCAGTACTTC. Its translation is CASSVAGTVMYEQYF.

The chain employs TRBV15 and TRBJ2-2; D is unresolved. Deletions cut 0 bases from V and 4 bases from J, with 6 bases between. Per germline, CDR1 LNHNV and CDR2 YYDKDF (reference sequence). CDR3 length: 14 residues. CDR3 loop: CATSRESTTGELFF. The DNA of the CDR3 is TGTGCCACCAGCAGAGAGAGTACCACCGGGGAGCTGTTTTTT.

The chain joins TRBV6-1 to TRBJ1-2, with 9 nucleotides matching TRBD1. CDR3 size: 15 residues. J gave up 4 bases and V 6 bases, and 9 bases lay outside the gene matches. Germline CDR1 is MNHNS and CDR2 is SASEGT. This CDR3 is CASRGPDRGGYGYTF. The CDR3 DNA reads TGTGCCAGCAGGGGCCCGGACAGGGGAGGCTATGGCTACACCTTC.

The chain joins TRBV19 to TRBJ1-2, with 8 bases fitting TRBD1. Germline V gene lookup returns CDR1 LNHDA and CDR2 SQIVND (reference sequence). CDR3 length: 15 amino acids. V shed 2 bases, J shed 4 bases, and the junction held 6 bases outside the gene matches. The CDR3 reads CASSILDRDGYGYTF. CDR3 DNA sequence: TGTGCCAGTAGTATATTGGACAGGGATGGCTATGGCTACACCTTC.

This chain connects TRBV2 to TRBJ2-7, with D perhaps TRBD2 (5 bases). The CDR3 is 12 residues long. The germline V gene has CDR1 SNHLY and CDR2 FYNNEI. The CDR3: CASSVDIGMPGV. The DNA of the CDR3 is TGTGCCAGCAGTGTTGATATTGGGATGCCGGGGGTC.

The V and J genes are TRBV18 and TRBJ1-3; a weak D match, TRBD1 (5 bases). The ends were cut back, 3 bases at V and 2 bases at J, with 14 bases in the middle. Germline V lookup: CDR1 KGHSH, CDR2 LQKENI. The CDR3 covers 16 residues. The CDR3 region is CASSPLQGGPGNTIYF. As DNA, the CDR3 is TGTGCCAGCTCACCTCTCCAGGGAGGGCCTGGAAACACCATATATTTT.

The J gene is TRBJ2-5, the V gene TRBV7-9; D perhaps matches TRBD1 (6 bases). CDR1 is SEHNR, CDR2 FQNEAQ, per germline (reference sequence). V was cut by 1 base and J by 3 bases, with 9 bases left in between. The CDR3 totals 14 residues. CDR3 nucleotide sequence: TGTGCCAGCAGCTTAGTGGGACATGAAGAGACCCAGTACTTC. Translating it yields CASSLVGHEETQYF.

The chain joins TRBV5-4 to TRBJ1-2; TRBD1 matches 7 bases. The V and J ends lost 10 bases and 1 base, in that order; junction bases with no gene match: 7. The CDR3 length is 13 residues. Germline V gene data show CDR1 as SGHNT and CDR2 as YYREEE (reference sequence). The CDR3 loop is CACGQVHNYGYTF. DNA of the CDR3: TGTGCCTGCGGACAGGTCCATAACTATGGCTACACCTTC.